The sequence of this TCR beta chain was determined in a study of T cell responses to AZD1222 COVID-19 vaccine. For the study at large: Analyses pooled second doses at about 4 or about 12 weeks.

Trimming left V 4 bases short and J 0 bases short, with 16 bases between. CDR3 length equals 18 residues. CDR1 is MNHNS, CDR2 SASEGT, per germline. With respect to this clone: What it binds is unknown.

Study-wide results and limits: Seropositive at baseline were only six or seven AZD1222 recipients.

The table came from immunoSEQ multiplex PCR; TCRdb's copy has only in-frame clones and leaves some out. Of approximately 89,000 clones in the sample, just over 90% were seen once. This TCR was sampled from an adult in good health. Sample: peripheral blood, taken on day 0 of AZD1222 vaccination. The rearrangement links TRBV6-1 to TRBJ1-6, with D possibly being TRBD1 (6 bases). The CDR3 DNA follows: TGTGCCAGCAGTGCCCAGACAGGTCGGAGCTCCTATAATTCACCCCTCCACTTT. Translating it yields CASSAQTGRSSYNSPLHF.